This entry lists 32 T cell receptor beta chains sequenced from one sample in a study of radiation and T cells in renal cell carcinoma. Data came from immunoSEQ multiplex PCR; TCRdb stores just in-frame clones and leaves some out. The repertoire holds some 50,000 clones, with 80% as singletons. Noted time point: blood 2 weeks post-SBRT. Treatment denoted: 15 Gy SBRT to primary tumor, nephrectomy 4 weeks later. The sequences come from blood, collected from a patient whose treatment included radiotherapy and nephrectomy. Source of these receptors: a woman between 65 and 79 years old with renal cell carcinoma.

About this clone itself: This specimen includes other DNA sequences encoding the same CDR3. V usage is TRBV27 and J usage is TRBJ1-2; 8 nucleotides match TRBD1. V lost 5 bases to trimming and J lost 4 bases; unmatched junction nucleotides: 3. The CDR3 is made up of 13 amino acids. The germline V gene has CDR1 MNHEY and CDR2 SMNVEV (reference sequence). CDR3 bases: TGTGCCAGCAGTCCGACAGGGGCCTATGGCTACACCTTC. It codes for CASSPTGAYGYTF.

The chain is built from TRBV7-2 and TRBJ2-1; 9 bases agree with TRBD2. This CDR3 is built from 15 residues. J gave up 0 bases and V 6 bases, and 3 bases lay outside the gene matches. Germline-derived CDR1 and CDR2 are SGHTA and FQGNSA. The CDR3 sequence is CASRSSGSSYNEQFF. In nucleotides, the CDR3 is TGTGCCAGCAGGAGTAGCGGGAGCTCCTACAATGAGCAGTTCTTC. Full variable domain (outside the CDR3, taken from reference TRBV7-2 and TRBJ2-1): GAGVSQSPSNKVTEKGKDVELRCDPISGHTALYWYRQSLGQGLEFLIYFQGNSAPDKSGLPSDRFSAERTGGSVSTLTIQRTQQEDSAVYLCASRSSGSSYNEQFFGPGTRLTVL.

This sequence joins TRBV25-1 and TRBJ2-4, with 7 bases that match TRBD1. V shed 4 bases, J shed 0 bases, and the junction held 9 bases outside the gene matches. CDR1 is MGHDK, CDR2 SYGVNS, per germline. The CDR3 is 17 residues long. The CDR3 nucleotides are TGTGCCAGCAGTGCCACCGGGACAGCCCTAGCCAAAAACATTCAGTACTTC. This translates into CASSATGTALAKNIQYF.

In its sample, this clone was seen a few times. The J gene is TRBJ1-3, the V gene TRBV19; D gene unclear. Per the germline V gene, CDR1 is LNHDA and CDR2 is SQIVND (reference sequence). This CDR3 has 16 amino acids. The V end was cut by 4 bases, the J end by 0 bases, with 13 bases between. CDR3 residues: CASSNPSLRSGNTIYF. The DNA for the CDR3 is TGTGCCAGTAGTAACCCATCTCTCCGCTCTGGAAACACCATATATTTT. Full variable domain (remainder filled in from reference TRBV19 and TRBJ1-3): DGGITQSPKYLFRKEGQNVTLSCEQNLNHDAMYWYRQDPGQGLRLIYYSQIVNDFQKGDIAEGYSVSREKKESFPLTVTSAQKNPTAFYLCASSNPSLRSGNTIYFGEGSWLTVV.

V and J are TRBV5-1 and TRBJ2-2, with D possibly TRBD1 on 6 matching bases. Germline CDR1 and CDR2: SGHRS and YFSETQ. The V end was cut by 6 bases, the J end by 4 bases, with 13 bases between. This CDR3 comprises 14 residues. CDR3 sequence (DNA): TGCGCCAGCACTGACAGGACGGGCACCGGGGAGCTGTTTTTT. Translated, it gives CASTDRTGTGELFF. The variable domain in full, completed from reference TRBV5-1 and TRBJ2-2, reads KAGVTQTPRYLIKTRGQQVTLSCSPISGHRSVSWYQQTPGQGLQFLFEYFSETQRNKGNFPGRFSGRQFSNSRSEMNVSTLELGDSALYLCASTDRTGTGELFFGEGSRLTVL.

The chain links TRBV5-4 to TRBJ1-1; D not certain. Trimming took 0 bases from V and 3 from J, leaving 6 bases between them. CDR1 is SGHNT and CDR2 is YYREEE in the germline V gene (reference sequence). The CDR3 covers 13 residues. The CDR3 DNA sequence: TGTGCCAGCAGCTTGGGGTGGGACACTGAAGCTTTCTTT. Translated, it gives CASSLGWDTEAFF.

On this clone itself: Mismatch with germline at one junction end may stem from a read error. This chain connects TRBV10-3 to TRBJ2-3; TRBD2 is a possible D gene (5 bases). Germline CDR1 reads ENHRY; CDR2 reads SYGVKD. The CDR3 contains 16 residues. The DNA of the CDR3 is TGTGCCACCGTGCCCGGACTCACCTCCAGCAGAGATACGCAGTATTTT. It specifies CATVPGLTSSRDTQYF.

This clone was counted a few times. This chain links TRBV7-2 with TRBJ2-7, with TRBD2 matching over 9 bases. Germline CDR1 SGHTA, CDR2 FQGNSA. The J segment lost 0 bases and the V segment lost 0 bases, leaving 6 bases of the junction unmatched. The CDR3 extends over 17 amino acids. The chain's CDR3 is CASSLAWTSDFSYEQYF. The DNA for the CDR3 is TGTGCCAGCAGCTTAGCGTGGACTAGCGATTTCTCCTACGAGCAGTACTTC.

V is TRBV27 and J is TRBJ2-7; 9 bases line up with TRBD2. This CDR3 is 14 amino acids long. Trimming removed 6 bases from V and 5 bases from J; junction bases left unmatched: 8. Germline V gives CDR1 MNHEY, CDR2 SMNVEV (reference sequence). The CDR3 sequence: CASRFSGSTDEQYF. CDR3 in DNA: TGTGCCAGCAGGTTTAGCGGGAGTACGGACGAGCAGTACTTC.

This clone was counted once. The rearrangement uses TRBV10-3 and TRBJ2-7, with TRBD1 identical over 12 bases. After removal of 8 bases from V and 2 bases from J, the junction contained 7 bases not matched to a gene. The CDR3 totals 15 residues. From germline, CDR1 is ENHRY and CDR2 SYGVKD. The CDR3 region has the DNA TGTGCCATCGGGGACAGGGGGCGCGACACCTACGAGCAGTACTTC. This translates into CAIGDRGRDTYEQYF.

The gene calls are TRBV2 and TRBJ2-1; the D is unclear. Germline values: CDR1 SNHLY, CDR2 FYNNEI. This CDR3 is 12 amino acids long. With 4 bases removed from V and 6 bases from J, the gap between germline ends came to 7 bases. The CDR3 loop reads CASSGLVNEQFF. The CDR3 DNA follows: TGTGCCAGCAGTGGCCTAGTCAATGAGCAGTTCTTC.

The chain has TRBV7-2 and TRBJ1-1; tentative D call: TRBD1 (6 bases). Germline lookup yields CDR1 SGHTA and CDR2 FQGNSA. The V end was cut by 5 bases, the J end by 3 bases, with 10 bases between. The CDR3 is made up of 13 amino acids. CDR3 protein: CASSLGGDTEAFF. The CDR3 DNA reads as TGTGCCAGCAGCCTAGGGGGAGACACTGAAGCTTTCTTT.

The J gene is TRBJ2-1, the V gene TRBV5-1; 7 bases match TRBD1. Germline CDR1 is SGHRS and CDR2 is YFSETQ. The V segment lost 0 bases and the J segment 4 bases; nucleotides outside the gene matches: 7. The CDR3 runs 16 residues. The CDR3 DNA reads TGCGCCAGCAGCTTGGCCTCCGGGACAGTATACAATGAGCAGTTCTTC. Amino acid sequence: CASSLASGTVYNEQFF.

The chain combines TRBV6-1 with TRBJ1-2, with no clear D. The germline gives CDR1 MNHNS, CDR2 SASEGT. The CDR3 sequence is 13 residues long. V lost 4 bases and J 1 base, leaving 7 bases between the germline ends. The CDR3 spells CASSVDGNYGYTF. In DNA form, the CDR3 reads TGTGCCAGCAGTGTAGACGGTAACTATGGCTACACCTTC.

Only a few counts were recorded for this clone. The CDR3 sequence is CASSPPGQGLDYGYTF. Here the CDR3 DNA reads TGTGCCAGCAGCCCACCCGGACAGGGTTTGGACTATGGCTACACCTTC. V is TRBV11-2 and J is TRBJ1-2; 8 bases match TRBD1. Germline CDR1 is SGHAT and CDR2 is FQNNGV. Trimming took 5 bases from V and 3 from J; bases not matched to a gene: 11. The length of the CDR3 is 16 residues. Full variable domain (missing parts from reference TRBV11-2 and TRBJ1-2): EAGVAQSPRYKIIEKRQSVAFWCNPISGHATLYWYQQILGQGPKLLIQFQNNGVVDDSQLPKDRFSAERLKGVDSTLKIQPAKLEDSAVYLCASSPPGQGLDYGYTFGSGTRLTVV.

This sequence joins TRBV7-2 and TRBJ2-1, with TRBD2 identical over 9 bases. CDR1 and CDR2 (germline): SGHTA, FQGNSA. Losses at the gene ends were 3 bases for V and 3 bases for J; bases not matched to a gene: 9. This CDR3 region has 17 residues. The CDR3 DNA sequence: TGTGCCAGCAGCTTGACCTTAGCGGGAGTCGGCTACAATGAGCAGTTCTTC. Translation gives CASSLTLAGVGYNEQFF.

The chain's CDR3 is CASFPGDSPYQETQYF. The DNA for the CDR3 is TGTGCCAGCTTCCCCGGGGACAGTCCTTACCAAGAGACCCAGTACTTC. This chain joins TRBV21-1 and TRBJ2-5; TRBD1, as called in the table, went unchecked against the DNA. TRBV21-1 is a recognized pseudogene. This CDR3 has 16 residues.

The chain uses TRBV12-5 and TRBJ2-7, with D possibly TRBD1 on 5 matching bases. Germline lookup yields CDR1 LGHNT and CDR2 FRNRAP. V was clipped by 4 bases and J by 6 bases, with 10 bases between them. The CDR3 extends over 12 amino acids. The CDR3 reads CASGSGSIEQYF. DNA for the CDR3: TGTGCTAGTGGTTCAGGGTCGATCGAGCAGTACTTC.

V and J are TRBV9 and TRBJ1-3; 8 nucleotides agree with TRBD1. V lost 3 bases and J lost 4; bases outside the gene matches: 6. This CDR3 has 15 amino acids. Per germline, CDR1 SGDLS and CDR2 YYNGEE. CDR3 coding DNA: TGTGCCAGCAGCGAGAGGACAGGGAAAGGAAACACCATATATTTT. Amino acids: CASSERTGKGNTIYF. The full variable domain, its missing parts supplied by reference TRBV9 and TRBJ1-3, is DSGVTQTPKHLITATGQRVTLRCSPRSGDLSVYWYQQSLDQGLQFLIQYYNGEERAKGNILERFSAQQFPDLHSELNLSSLELGDSALYFCASSERTGKGNTIYFGEGSWLTVV.

The chain joins TRBV5-4 to TRBJ2-1, with a weak D call TRBD2 (5 bases). V dropped 1 base and J dropped 5 bases, with 7 bases sitting between them. Germline CDR1 reads SGHNT; CDR2 reads YYREEE (reference sequence). This CDR3 has 13 amino acids. CDR3 bases: TGTGCCAGCAGCTTGTCGGGGAACAATGAGCAGTTCTTC. Translating it yields CASSLSGNNEQFF.

J is TRBJ2-5 and V is TRBV27; either TRBD1 or TRBD2 may fit D (5 bases each). The CDR3 has 13 amino acids. In germline, CDR1 is MNHEY, CDR2 SMNVEV (reference sequence). V was cut by 5 bases and J by 4 bases, with 11 bases left in between. CDR3 sequence: CASSIRGGETQYF. The DNA of the CDR3 is TGTGCCAGCAGTATCCGGGGCGGAGAGACCCAGTACTTC.

The DNA of the CDR3 is TGTGCCAGCAGCTTGGAAGGGGTAGACATTCAGTACTTC. Translation gives CASSLEGVDIQYF. This chain joins TRBV5-4 and TRBJ2-4; perhaps TRBD1 as D (5 bases). Per germline, CDR1 SGHNT and CDR2 YYREEE (reference sequence). Trimming removed 0 bases at V and 8 bases at J, with 9 bases between. This CDR3 region has 13 residues.

The genes are TRBV10-3 and TRBJ2-2; 8 bases fit TRBD1. Germline V gene sequence: CDR1 ENHRY, CDR2 SYGVKD. Germline trimming cut 10 bases from V and 7 bases from J; bases unmatched to any gene: 8. The CDR3 totals 13 residues. As DNA, the CDR3 is TGTGCCACTAGGACAGGGCAGGACGGGGAGCTGTTTTTT. Its translation is CATRTGQDGELFF.

This clone has more than one count but fewer than ten. This chain uses TRBV30 with TRBJ2-5; no reliable D call. There are 11 residues in the CDR3. With 4 bases removed from V and 5 bases from J, the gap between germline ends came to 8 bases. Germline V gene data show CDR1 as GTSNPN and CDR2 as SVGIG (reference sequence). CDR3 DNA: TGTGCCTGGACGAGATCCGAGACCCAGTACTTC. Translating it yields CAWTRSETQYF.

This clone was detected a few times. The chain combines TRBV14 with TRBJ2-2; D remains ambiguous. Trimming shortened V by 4 bases and J by 6 bases, and 9 bases separated the two germline ends. The germline CDR1 and CDR2 sequences are SGHDN and FVKESK. The CDR3 consists of 13 residues. CDR3 protein: CASSRHPSGELFF. Written as DNA, the CDR3 is TGTGCCAGCAGCCGCCACCCATCCGGGGAGCTGTTTTTT. Together with reference TRBV14 and TRBJ2-2, the CDR3 gives the full variable domain: EAGVTQFPSHSVIEKGQTVTLRCDPISGHDNLYWYRRVMGKEIKFLLHFVKESKQDESGMPNNRFLAERTGGTYSTLKVQPAELEDSGVYFCASSRHPSGELFFGEGSRLTVL.

The chain employs TRBV7-9 and TRBJ1-2; D remains unclear. Germline CDR1 reads SEHNR; CDR2 reads FQNEAQ (reference sequence). Deletions cut 5 bases from V and 0 bases from J, with 13 bases between. This CDR3 has 15 residues. The CDR3 loop is CASSATGRANYGYTF. CDR3 bases: TGTGCCAGCAGCGCTACGGGTAGGGCTAACTATGGCTACACCTTC.

This chain connects TRBV9 to TRBJ2-1; D could derive from TRBD1 or TRBD2 (5 bases each). The V and J ends lost 1 base and 8 bases respectively, with 13 bases between them. The germline CDR1 and CDR2 sequences are SGDLS and YYNGEE. CDR3 length: 14 residues. DNA for the CDR3: TGTGCCAGCAGCGTACTTACAAGGGGACATGAGCAGTTCTTC. Translated: CASSVLTRGHEQFF.

The chain joins TRBV6-6 to TRBJ1-6; D ambiguous. Germline V CDR1 and CDR2: MNHNY, SVGAGI (reference sequence). The length of the CDR3 is 14 residues. The V end was cut by 6 bases, the J end by 0 bases, with 6 bases between. Here the CDR3 reads CASSSSSYNSPLHF. The CDR3 bases are TGTGCCAGCAGCTCGAGCTCCTATAATTCACCCCTCCACTTT.

Written as DNA, the CDR3 is TGTGCCAGCAGCGTCTCGTCGGACGGTCTCGAGCAGTACTTC. The encoded protein is CASSVSSDGLEQYF. The chain joins TRBV9 to TRBJ2-7; D is uncertain. CDR1 is SGDLS, CDR2 YYNGEE, per germline. Trimming shortened V by 2 bases and J by 6 bases, and 15 bases separated the two germline ends. This CDR3 region has 14 residues.

This clone was counted ten times or more. V and J are TRBV5-1 and TRBJ1-4; 9 bases are a match to TRBD1. The CDR3 runs to 14 residues. The V gene end was trimmed by 4 bases and the J gene end by 8 bases; junction bases not matched to a gene: 6. Germline lookup yields CDR1 SGHRS and CDR2 YFSETQ. This CDR3 is CASSGGQGGEKLFF. The CDR3 bases are TGCGCCAGCAGCGGGGGACAGGGAGGCGAAAAACTGTTTTTT.

The chain combines TRBV4-2 with TRBJ2-1; the match to TRBD2 covers 8 bases. CDR1 LGHNA and CDR2 YNFKEQ come from the germline V gene. Germline trimming cut 1 base from V and 3 bases from J; bases unmatched to any gene: 5. The CDR3 contains 16 residues. The DNA of the CDR3 is TGTGCCAGCAGCCAAGCCACTAGCGGCCTCTACAATGAGCAGTTCTTC. Protein product: CASSQATSGLYNEQFF.

This chain connects TRBV15 to TRBJ2-5, with D possibly TRBD2 on 6 matching bases. The V gene's germline CDR1 is LNHNV and CDR2 YYDKDF (reference sequence). V was cut by 0 bases and J by 3 bases, with 11 bases left in between. The CDR3 is 15 residues long. The CDR3 nucleotides read TGTGCCACCAGCAGAGATCTTCCGGGGGAAGAGACCCAGTACTTC. Protein: CATSRDLPGEETQYF.